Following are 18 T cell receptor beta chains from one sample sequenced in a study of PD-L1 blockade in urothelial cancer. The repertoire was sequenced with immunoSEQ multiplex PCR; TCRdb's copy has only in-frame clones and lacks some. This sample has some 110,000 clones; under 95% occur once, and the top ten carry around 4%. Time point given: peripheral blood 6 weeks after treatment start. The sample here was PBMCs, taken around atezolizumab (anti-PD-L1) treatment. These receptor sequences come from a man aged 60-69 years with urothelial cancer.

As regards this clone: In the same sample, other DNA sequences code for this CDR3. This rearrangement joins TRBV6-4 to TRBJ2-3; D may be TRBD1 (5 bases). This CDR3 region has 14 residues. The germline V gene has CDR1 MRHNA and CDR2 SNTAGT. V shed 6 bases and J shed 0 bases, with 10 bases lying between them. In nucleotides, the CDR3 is TGTGCCAGCAGCCCAGGGCCTAGCACAGATACGCAGTATTTT. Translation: CASSPGPSTDTQYF.

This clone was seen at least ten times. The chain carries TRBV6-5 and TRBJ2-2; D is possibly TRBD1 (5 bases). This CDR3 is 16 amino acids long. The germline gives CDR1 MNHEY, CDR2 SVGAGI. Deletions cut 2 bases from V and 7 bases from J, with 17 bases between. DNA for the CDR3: TGTGCCAGCAGTTACGTGGAAGGGGCCGTGGGCGGGGAGCTGTTTTTT. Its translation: CASSYVEGAVGGELFF.

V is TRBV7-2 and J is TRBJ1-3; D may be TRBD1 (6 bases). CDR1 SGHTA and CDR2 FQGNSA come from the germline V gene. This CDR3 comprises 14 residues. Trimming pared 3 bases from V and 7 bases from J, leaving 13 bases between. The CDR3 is CASSFRQGNNTIYF. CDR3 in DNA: TGTGCCAGCAGCTTCCGTCAGGGGAACAACACCATATATTTT.

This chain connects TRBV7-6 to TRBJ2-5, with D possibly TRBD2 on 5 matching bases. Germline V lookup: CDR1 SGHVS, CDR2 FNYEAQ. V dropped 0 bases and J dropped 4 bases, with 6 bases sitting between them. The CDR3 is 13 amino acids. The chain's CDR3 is CASSLAGRETQYF. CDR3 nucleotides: TGTGCCAGCAGCTTAGCGGGGAGAGAGACCCAGTACTTC.

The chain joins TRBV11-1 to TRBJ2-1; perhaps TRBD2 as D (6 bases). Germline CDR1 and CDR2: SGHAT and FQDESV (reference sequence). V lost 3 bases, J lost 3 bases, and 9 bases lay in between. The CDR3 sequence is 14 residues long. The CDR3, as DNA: TGTGCCAGCAGCTTGGGGACTCTCTACAATGAGCAGTTCTTC. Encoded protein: CASSLGTLYNEQFF.

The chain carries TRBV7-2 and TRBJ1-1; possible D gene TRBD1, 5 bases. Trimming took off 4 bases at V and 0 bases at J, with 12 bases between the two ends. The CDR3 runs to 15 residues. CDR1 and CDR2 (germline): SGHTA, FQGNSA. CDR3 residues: CASSWGEGLNTEAFF. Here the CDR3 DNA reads TGTGCCAGCAGCTGGGGGGAAGGGCTGAACACTGAAGCTTTCTTT.

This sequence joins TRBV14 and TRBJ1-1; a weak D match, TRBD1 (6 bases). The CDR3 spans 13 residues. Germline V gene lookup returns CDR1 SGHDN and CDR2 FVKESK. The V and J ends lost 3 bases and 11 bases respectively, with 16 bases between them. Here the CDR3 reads CASSHFRQEPAFF. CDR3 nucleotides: TGTGCCAGCAGCCATTTCAGACAGGAGCCGGCTTTCTTT. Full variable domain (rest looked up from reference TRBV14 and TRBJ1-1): EAGVTQFPSHSVIEKGQTVTLRCDPISGHDNLYWYRRVMGKEIKFLLHFVKESKQDESGMPNNRFLAERTGGTYSTLKVQPAELEDSGVYFCASSHFRQEPAFFGQGTRLTVV.

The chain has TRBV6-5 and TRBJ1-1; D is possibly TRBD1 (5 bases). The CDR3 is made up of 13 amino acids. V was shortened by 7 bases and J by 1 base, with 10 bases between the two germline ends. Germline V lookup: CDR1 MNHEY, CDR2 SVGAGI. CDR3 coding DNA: TGTGCCAGCAACGGGGGACCGAACACTGAAGCTTTCTTT. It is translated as CASNGGPNTEAFF.

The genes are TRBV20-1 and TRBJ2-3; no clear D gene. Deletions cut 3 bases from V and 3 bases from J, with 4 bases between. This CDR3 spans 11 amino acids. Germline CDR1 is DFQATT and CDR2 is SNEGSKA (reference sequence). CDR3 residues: CSASGTDTQYF. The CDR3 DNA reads TGCAGTGCTAGCGGTACAGATACGCAGTATTTT.

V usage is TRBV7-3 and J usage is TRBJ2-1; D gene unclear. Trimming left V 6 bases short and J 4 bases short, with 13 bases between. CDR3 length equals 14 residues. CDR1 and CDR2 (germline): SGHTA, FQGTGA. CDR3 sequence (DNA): TGTGCCAGCAGGCGGAGTAATTGGTACAATGAGCAGTTCTTC. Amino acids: CASRRSNWYNEQFF.

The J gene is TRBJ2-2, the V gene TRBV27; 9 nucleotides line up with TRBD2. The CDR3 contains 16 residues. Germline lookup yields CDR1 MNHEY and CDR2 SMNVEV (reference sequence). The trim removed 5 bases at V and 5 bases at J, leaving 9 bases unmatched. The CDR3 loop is CASSNSGSRGTGELFF. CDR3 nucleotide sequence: TGTGCCAGCAGTAATAGCGGGAGCAGGGGGACCGGGGAGCTGTTTTTT.

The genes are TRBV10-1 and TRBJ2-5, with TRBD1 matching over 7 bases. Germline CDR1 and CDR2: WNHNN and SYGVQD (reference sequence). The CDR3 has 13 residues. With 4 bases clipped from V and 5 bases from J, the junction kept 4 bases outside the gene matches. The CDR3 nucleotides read TGCGCCAGCAGTGTAGGGGGCGCGGAGACCCAGTACTTC. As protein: CASSVGGAETQYF.

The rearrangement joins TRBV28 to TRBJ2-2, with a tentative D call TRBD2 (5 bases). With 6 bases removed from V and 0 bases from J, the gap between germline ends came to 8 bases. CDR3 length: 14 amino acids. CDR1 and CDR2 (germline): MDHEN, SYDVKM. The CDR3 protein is CASRPGTNTGELFF. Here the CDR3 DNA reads TGTGCCAGCAGGCCCGGGACGAACACCGGGGAGCTGTTTTTT.

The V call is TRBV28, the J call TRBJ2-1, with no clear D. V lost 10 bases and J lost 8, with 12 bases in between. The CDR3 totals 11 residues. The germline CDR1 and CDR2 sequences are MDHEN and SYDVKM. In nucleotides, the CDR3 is TGTGCCACCACCCGGGTATATGAGCAGTTCTTC. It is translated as CATTRVYEQFF.

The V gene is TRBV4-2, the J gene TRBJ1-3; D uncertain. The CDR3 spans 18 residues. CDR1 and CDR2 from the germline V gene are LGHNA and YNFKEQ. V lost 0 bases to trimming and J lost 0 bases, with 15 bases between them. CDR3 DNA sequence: TGTGCCAGCAGCCAAGATCCAGTCCTCCCCGACTCTGGAAACACCATATATTTT. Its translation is CASSQDPVLPDSGNTIYF.

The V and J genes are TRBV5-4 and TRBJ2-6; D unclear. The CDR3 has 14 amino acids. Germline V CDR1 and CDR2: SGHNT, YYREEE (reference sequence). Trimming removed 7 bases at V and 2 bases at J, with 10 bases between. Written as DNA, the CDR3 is TGTGCCAGCCAAAATCGGGCTGGGGCCAACGTCCTGACTTTC. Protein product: CASQNRAGANVLTF.

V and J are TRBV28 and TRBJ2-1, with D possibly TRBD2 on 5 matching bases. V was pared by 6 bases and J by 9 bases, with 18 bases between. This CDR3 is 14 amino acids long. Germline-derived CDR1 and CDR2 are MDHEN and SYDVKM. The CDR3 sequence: CASRSQWVSGEQFF. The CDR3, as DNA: TGTGCCAGCAGAAGTCAATGGGTAAGCGGTGAGCAGTTCTTC.

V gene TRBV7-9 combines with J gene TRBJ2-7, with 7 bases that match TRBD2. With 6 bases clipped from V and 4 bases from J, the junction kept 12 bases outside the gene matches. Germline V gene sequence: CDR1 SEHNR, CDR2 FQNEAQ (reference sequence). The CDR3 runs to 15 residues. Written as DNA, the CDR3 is TGTGCCAGCAGTGGACGCGGGACTACCATATACGAGCAGTACTTC. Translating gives CASSGRGTTIYEQYF.